Listed below are T cell receptor beta chains from one sample, sequenced in a study of cytomegalovirus exposure and HLA in healthy donors. Assay used: immunoSEQ multiplex PCR; TCRdb lists only in-frame clones, some missing. Of 150,000 to 200,000 clones in the sample, about three quarters were seen once. Sequences were obtained from PBMCs. The receptors come from a woman aged 25 to 39 in good health and CMV-seronegative. Both conserved end residues are part of each CDR3. D genes are given only for firm matches. The size of a clone is reported for some rows only, either as once, few or many, or as a class for expanded clones.

CDR3 protein | CDR3 DNA | J gene | clone size | V gene | D gene
CASSQGLAGFGEQYF | TGTGCCAGCAGCCAAGGACTAGCGGGTTTTGGCGAGCAGTACTTC | TRBJ2-7 | . | TRBV14 | TRBD2
CASSTGGLGTEAFF | TGTGCCAGCAGCACAGGGGGTTTAGGCACTGAAGCTTTCTTT | TRBJ1-1 | . | TRBV28 | TRBD1
CASRRTGLSNQPQHF | TGTGCCAGCAGGAGGACAGGGCTTAGCAATCAGCCCCAGCATTTT | TRBJ1-5 | few | TRBV2 | TRBD1
CSVSGTGNEQYF | TGCAGCGTTTCCGGGACAGGGAACGAGCAGTACTTC | TRBJ2-7 | . | TRBV29-1 | TRBD1
CASSATGGGTEAFF | TGTGCCAGCAGCGCAACAGGGGGGGGGACTGAAGCTTTCTTT | TRBJ1-1 | . | TRBV9 | TRBD1
CASTAARDRTNYGYTF | TGTGCCAGCACCGCCGCCCGGGACAGAACTAACTATGGCTACACCTTC | TRBJ1-2 | . | TRBV5-4 | TRBD1
CSAKSGRNTGELFF | TGCAGCGCCAAGAGCGGGAGGAACACCGGGGAGCTGTTTTTT | TRBJ2-2 | . | TRBV29-1 | TRBD2
CASSPDRGLYEQYF | TGTGCCAGCAGTCCGGACAGGGGTTTATACGAGCAGTACTTC | TRBJ2-7 | . | TRBV5-6 | TRBD1
CASSLGVKQPQHF | TGCGCCAGCAGCTTGGGAGTGAAACAGCCCCAGCATTTT | TRBJ1-5 | once | TRBV5-1 | .
CAISELAGDVGEQYF | TGTGCCATCAGTGAACTAGCGGGAGATGTGGGCGAGCAGTACTTC | TRBJ2-7 | . | TRBV10-3 | TRBD2
CASSPPGRGTEAFF | TGTGCCAGCAGTCCCCCTGGTAGGGGCACTGAAGCTTTCTTT | TRBJ1-1 | . | TRBV6-5 | .
CASRQGLVNTEAFF | TGCGCCAGCAGACAGGGGTTAGTGAACACTGAAGCTTTCTTT | TRBJ1-1 | . | TRBV5-1 | TRBD1
CSVEGRSTDTQYF | TGCAGCGTTGAAGGCCGGAGCACAGATACGCAGTATTTT | TRBJ2-3 | few | TRBV29-1 | .
CASSRLGGAGGKDEQFF | TGCGCCAGCAGCCGACTGGGGGGAGCGGGAGGGAAGGATGAGCAGTTCTTC | TRBJ2-1 | . | TRBV5-1 | TRBD2
CASSYQDSNYGYTF | TGTGCCAGCAGTTATCAGGATTCTAACTATGGCTACACCTTC | TRBJ1-2 | . | TRBV6-5 | .
CASSAREVGYEQYF | TGTGCCAGCAGCGCCCGAGAGGTCGGTTACGAGCAGTACTTC | TRBJ2-7 | few | TRBV9 | .
CASTPGSISGNTIYF | TGTGCCAGCACCCCGGGGAGCATCTCTGGAAACACCATATATTTT | TRBJ1-3 | . | TRBV2 | .
CASSLWSDSNQPQHF | TGTGCCAGCAGCTTATGGTCAGATAGCAATCAGCCCCAGCATTTT | TRBJ1-5 | . | TRBV7-2 | .
CASRPGRRVDGANVLTF | TGTGCCAGCAGACCGGGACGGAGGGTAGATGGGGCCAACGTCCTGACTTTC | TRBJ2-6 | few | TRBV27 | .
CASSHEIGDLSEKLFF | TGCGCCAGCAGCCACGAGATTGGGGACTTGTCTGAAAAACTGTTTTTT | TRBJ1-4 | . | TRBV4-3 | .
CASSFGDTEAFF | TGCGCCAGCAGCTTCGGTGACACTGAAGCTTTCTTT | TRBJ1-1 | . | TRBV5-1 | .
CASSQAGLAGTYEQYF | TGTGCCAGCAGCCAAGCGGGGCTAGCGGGAACCTACGAGCAGTACTTC | TRBJ2-7 | . | TRBV4-2 | TRBD2